These 24 T cell receptor beta chains share one sample of origin, sequenced in a study of identical twins. TCRdb fed the 5' RACE reads into MiXCR, producing one record per CDR3 protein. Among hundreds of thousands of distinct CDR3 sequences listed, around an eighth were seen once. In addition, the sample was reused for a study of yellow fever vaccine responses in identical twins.

Sequences were obtained from PBMCs. Every receptor here comes from a woman aged 18-29 years in good health.

This clonotype came up a few times. The V and J genes are TRBV29-1 and TRBJ2-1; 7 bases agree with TRBD2. Trimming removed 4 bases from V and 5 bases from J; junction bases left unmatched: 5. Germline V gene sequence: CDR1 SQVTM, CDR2 ANQGSEA. The CDR3 runs to 13 residues. Here the CDR3 DNA reads TGCAGCGTTGCTGGACTAGGACACAATGAGCAGTTCTTC. Encoded protein: CSVAGLGHNEQFF.

V and J are TRBV3-1 and TRBJ1-1; no clear D gene. V shed 0 bases and J shed 11 bases, with 10 bases lying between them. The CDR3 length is 12 residues. Germline V CDR1 and CDR2: LGHDT, YNNKEL (reference sequence). CDR3 sequence (DNA): TGTGCCAGCAGCCAAGAAAGAAGAGAGGCTTTCTTT. Its translation: CASSQERREAFF.

This clonotype was counted only a few times. The genes are TRBV15 and TRBJ1-6; 7 bases line up with TRBD1. This CDR3 region has 15 residues. Germline V gives CDR1 LNHNV, CDR2 YYDKDF (reference sequence). Trimming removed 4 bases from V and 6 bases from J; junction bases left unmatched: 6. The CDR3, as DNA: TGTGCCACCAGCACCACCCGGGACAGTAATTCACCCCTCCACTTT. It yields the protein CATSTTRDSNSPLHF. Full variable domain (missing parts from reference TRBV15 and TRBJ1-6): DAMVIQNPRYQVTQFGKPVTLSCSQTLNHNVMYWYQQKSSQAPKLLFHYYDKDFNNEADTPDNFQSRRPNTSFCFLDIRSPGLGDTAMYLCATSTTRDSNSPLHFGNGTRLTVT.

The sample holds a few counts of this clonotype. The V call is TRBV3-1, the J call TRBJ2-3, with D tentatively TRBD1 (5 bases). Germline V gene lookup returns CDR1 LGHDT and CDR2 YNNKEL (reference sequence). Deletions cut 3 bases from V and 7 bases from J, with 11 bases between. CDR3 length equals 13 residues. The CDR3 DNA reads TGTGCCAGCAGCCACGGACAAGTAAATACGCAGTATTTT. This encodes CASSHGQVNTQYF.

This clonotype came up a few times. This sequence joins TRBV10-2 and TRBJ2-3; 10 bases map to TRBD2. There are 15 residues in the CDR3. Germline CDR1 is WSHSY and CDR2 is SAAADI. V lost 7 bases and J lost 3; bases outside the gene matches: 7. The CDR3 sequence: CASTGLAVKTDTQYF. The CDR3 region has the DNA TGCGCCAGCACCGGACTAGCGGTTAAAACAGATACGCAGTATTTT.

This chain joins TRBV6-1 and TRBJ1-3; D is ambiguous. CDR1 MNHNS and CDR2 SASEGT come from the germline V gene. The CDR3 totals 15 residues. V was cut by 4 bases and J by 0 bases, with 10 bases left in between. CDR3 in amino acids: CASSGAKSSGNTIYF. The CDR3, as DNA: TGTGCCAGCAGTGGCGCAAAAAGCTCTGGAAACACCATATATTTT.

The gene calls are TRBV29-1 and TRBJ2-7, with 9 nucleotides matching TRBD1. Germline V CDR1 and CDR2: SQVTM, ANQGSEA. The V and J ends lost 4 bases and 4 bases, in that order; junction bases with no gene match: 5. This CDR3 has 13 residues. As DNA, the CDR3 is TGCAGCGTTGCCCCAGGGACAGGGTACGAGCAGTACTTC. Translating it yields CSVAPGTGYEQYF.

The chain recombines TRBV7-9 with TRBJ2-7; possible D gene TRBD2, 6 bases. CDR1 and CDR2 from the germline V gene are SEHNR and FQNEAQ (reference sequence). The CDR3 totals 16 residues. V was cut by 5 bases and J by 0 bases, with 17 bases left in between. CDR3 sequence (DNA): TGTGCCAGCAGCGGGGGGAGTGCCCGAAGCTCCTACGAGCAGTACTTC. It encodes CASSGGSARSSYEQYF.

The genes are TRBV6-2 or TRBV6-3 and TRBJ2-1, with a weak D call TRBD2 (5 bases). The germline gives CDR1 MNHEY, CDR2 SVGEGT. V lost 2 bases and J lost 0, with 14 bases in between. The CDR3 runs to 17 residues. CDR3 region: CASSYAGGWSSYNEQFF. In DNA, the CDR3 is TGTGCCAGCAGTTACGCTGGCGGGTGGAGCTCCTACAATGAGCAGTTCTTC.

The chain joins TRBV20-1 to TRBJ2-1, with a possible D match to TRBD1 (6 bases). The CDR3 spans 17 residues. V shed 1 base and J shed 0 bases, with 16 bases lying between them. Germline assignment: CDR1 DFQATT and CDR2 SNEGSKA (reference sequence). The CDR3 protein is CSARVGASRSSYNEQFF. In DNA, the CDR3 is TGCAGTGCTAGAGTGGGGGCGAGCAGAAGCTCCTACAATGAGCAGTTCTTC.

The rearrangement links TRBV11-3 to TRBJ2-3; 12 nucleotides line up with TRBD2. This CDR3 is built from 15 residues. The V segment lost 7 bases and the J segment 6 bases; nucleotides outside the gene matches: 8. The germline gives CDR1 SGHNT, CDR2 YENEEA. The CDR3 bases are TGTGCCAGCAACACCGGGACTAGCGGGTTTGATACGCAGTATTTT. This sequence encodes CASNTGTSGFDTQYF.

This clonotype was recorded at least ten times. The V and J genes are TRBV20-1 and TRBJ1-1; D call uncertain. Trimming cost V 1 base and J 0 bases, with 9 bases left between them. This CDR3 is built from 14 residues. CDR1 is DFQATT and CDR2 is SNEGSKA in the germline V gene (reference sequence). In DNA form, the CDR3 reads TGCAGTGCTAGAGCCGGCTTCATGAACACTGAAGCTTTCTTT. Protein: CSARAGFMNTEAFF.

Concerning this clonotype: At one boundary the junction diverges from the germline segment, which might be a read error. J is TRBJ2-2 and V is TRBV3-1, with 8 bases identical to TRBD2. Germline CDR1 reads LGHDT; CDR2 reads YNNKEL (reference sequence). The CDR3 runs to 18 residues. CDR3 in amino acids: CATSRPVGGATTTGELFF. The CDR3 DNA is TGTGCCACCAGCCGGCCGGTCGGGGGGGCCACCACGACCGGGGAGCTGTTTTTT.

This clonotype was observed a few times. The rearrangement links TRBV12-3 or TRBV12-4 to TRBJ2-1, with 13 bases identical to TRBD2. The length of the CDR3 is 14 residues. Germline trimming cut 5 bases from V and 10 bases from J; bases unmatched to any gene: 5. CDR3 DNA sequence: TGTGCCAGCAGTAAGCCGGGACTAGCGGGGGAGCAGTTCTTC. Encoded protein: CASSKPGLAGEQFF.

The rearrangement links TRBV27 to TRBJ2-7; TRBD2 matches 10 bases. Germline trimming cut 3 bases from V and 3 bases from J; bases unmatched to any gene: 11. This CDR3 has 17 residues. CDR1 and CDR2 (germline): MNHEY, SMNVEV (reference sequence). In DNA form, the CDR3 reads TGTGCCAGCAGTTTTACCTCGACTAGCGGGCCCCTCTACGAGCAGTACTTC. Protein: CASSFTSTSGPLYEQYF.

The rearrangement uses TRBV24-1 and TRBJ2-2, with 7 bases fitting TRBD2. CDR3 length: 18 residues. Germline V lookup: CDR1 KGHDR, CDR2 SFDVKD. V lost 7 bases to trimming and J lost 4 bases; unmatched junction nucleotides: 17. The DNA of the CDR3 is TGTGCCACCAGCAAGACCCACCTATTGGGGGGGTTCACCGGGGAGCTGTTTTTT. This sequence encodes CATSKTHLLGGFTGELFF.

The chain has TRBV5-1 and TRBJ2-3; maybe TRBD2 (6 bases). Germline CDR1 reads SGHRS; CDR2 reads YFSETQ. Trimming stripped 0 bases from V and 8 bases from J, with 10 bases between. This CDR3 contains 13 residues. The CDR3 sequence: CASSLGTTSTQYF. CDR3 nucleotides: TGCGCCAGCAGCTTGGGGACTACAAGTACGCAGTATTTT.

This clonotype turned up a few times. The rearrangement joins TRBV2 to TRBJ2-4, with 8 bases identical to TRBD1. Germline CDR1 is SNHLY and CDR2 is FYNNEI. The trim removed 6 bases at V and 8 bases at J, leaving 6 bases unmatched. CDR3 length: 13 residues. CDR3 region: CASRGQGIDIQYF. The CDR3 DNA reads as TGTGCCAGCAGAGGACAGGGAATAGACATTCAGTACTTC.

This clonotype has only a few counts. The rearrangement joins TRBV11-2 to TRBJ1-3; D is undetermined. The CDR3 covers 14 residues. The V end lost 4 bases, the J end lost 2 bases, and 9 bases lay between the germline ends. CDR1 and CDR2 (germline): SGHAT, FQNNGV. The CDR3 coding sequence is TGTGCCAGCAGCTCGCACTCGGCTGGAAACACCATATATTTT. Its protein product is CASSSHSAGNTIYF.

This clonotype was seen ten or more times. The chain links TRBV3-1 to TRBJ1-2, with D unclear. This CDR3 region has 15 residues. CDR1 and CDR2 from the germline V gene are LGHDT and YNNKEL (reference sequence). The V end was cut by 0 bases, the J end by 8 bases, with 16 bases between. The CDR3 nucleotides are TGTGCCAGCAGCCAAGATGTCGGCAGAGTCAGGGGCTACACCTTC. Amino acids: CASSQDVGRVRGYTF.

The rearrangement links TRBV9 to TRBJ1-2; D unresolved. CDR1 is SGDLS, CDR2 YYNGEE, per germline. V dropped 0 bases and J dropped 4 bases, with 10 bases sitting between them. The CDR3 runs 14 residues. DNA for the CDR3: TGTGCCAGCAGCGTAGACTCCTGGGGCTATGGCTACACCTTC. It yields the protein CASSVDSWGYGYTF.

This clonotype was recorded at least ten times. V is TRBV15 and J is TRBJ2-7; 7 nucleotides agree with TRBD1. From germline, CDR1 is LNHNV and CDR2 YYDKDF (reference sequence). J was trimmed by 2 bases and V by 5 bases; bases with no gene match: 6. This CDR3 region has 14 residues. The CDR3 sequence is CATSPFTGAYEQYF. DNA for the CDR3: TGTGCCACCAGCCCGTTTACAGGGGCCTACGAGCAGTACTTC.

This clonotype was detected only a few times. The J gene is TRBJ1-5, the V gene TRBV7-9, with D perhaps TRBD1 (6 bases). Germline-derived CDR1 and CDR2 are SEHNR and FQNEAQ (reference sequence). This CDR3 is 14 amino acids long. The germline V and J ends were trimmed by 1 base and 7 bases, with 11 bases remaining between them. The CDR3 nucleotides are TGTGCCAGCAGCTTAGACGGGACACAACAGCCCCAGCATTTT. Protein sequence: CASSLDGTQQPQHF.

The chain uses TRBV15 and TRBJ1-6; D remains ambiguous. The germline V gene encodes CDR1 LNHNV and CDR2 YYDKDF (reference sequence). The V gene lost 5 bases and the J gene lost 7 bases, with 12 bases spanning the gap. The CDR3 sequence is 14 residues long. CDR3 loop: CATSLGLLNSPLHF. The CDR3 coding sequence is TGTGCCACCAGCTTAGGGCTTCTGAATTCACCCCTCCACTTT.